Each of the 26 T cell receptor beta chains below was sequenced from the same sample in a study of blood T cell repertoires in COVID-19. Assay used: immunoSEQ multiplex PCR; TCRdb lists only in-frame clones, some missing. The data hold about 160,000 clones, with more than 80% observed a single time. The sample consisted of peripheral blood. The receptor source for this set is a woman between 55 and 75 years old with COVID-19, enrolled during active disease.

CDR3 bases: TGCGCCAGCAGCCCGTCGACTAGCGGTGATTACAATGAGCAGTTCTTC. This sequence encodes CASSPSTSGDYNEQFF. V is TRBV5-1 and J is TRBJ2-1; TRBD2 agrees at 9 bases. V was clipped by 4 bases and J by 4 bases; unmatched bases: 9. This CDR3 comprises 16 residues. The germline gives CDR1 SGHRS, CDR2 YFSETQ.

This chain joins TRBV27 and TRBJ1-1; D call uncertain. The CDR3 has 11 residues. V lost 10 bases and J 4 bases, leaving 10 bases between the germline ends. Germline V lookup: CDR1 MNHEY, CDR2 SMNVEV (reference sequence). CDR3 in amino acids: CAMPRGTEAFF. In DNA, the CDR3 is TGTGCCATGCCCCGAGGCACTGAAGCTTTCTTT.

This chain uses TRBV7-2 with TRBJ1-2; D not certain. Germline V gene data show CDR1 as SGHTA and CDR2 as FQGNSA. V lost 4 bases and J 6 bases, leaving 18 bases between the germline ends. This CDR3 comprises 15 residues. The CDR3 loop is CASSSRLTNYDGYTF. CDR3 nucleotide sequence: TGTGCCAGCAGCTCCCGACTGACTAACTATGATGGCTACACCTTC.

The V gene is TRBV5-6, the J gene TRBJ1-1, with 7 bases that match TRBD1. The CDR3 is 14 amino acids. V shed 4 bases and J 0 bases; nucleotides not matched to a gene: 3. Germline V gene data show CDR1 as SGHDT and CDR2 as YYEEEE. The CDR3 protein is CASSDDRVNTEAFF. CDR3 nucleotide sequence: TGTGCCAGCAGCGACGACAGGGTGAACACTGAAGCTTTCTTT.

The J gene is TRBJ2-7, the V gene TRBV6-2 or TRBV6-3; TRBD2 might be the D (5 bases). CDR3 length: 14 amino acids. Germline V gene lookup returns CDR1 MNHEY and CDR2 SVGEGT. Trimming shortened V by 4 bases and J by 6 bases, and 16 bases separated the two germline ends. The CDR3 sequence is CASSWRQSPGEQYF. CDR3 nucleotides: TGTGCCAGCAGTTGGAGGCAGTCCCCAGGCGAGCAGTACTTC.

J is TRBJ2-2 and V is TRBV20-1, with 10 bases aligning to TRBD1. This CDR3 comprises 18 residues. The V segment lost 3 bases and the J segment 0 bases; nucleotides outside the gene matches: 10. Germline values: CDR1 DFQATT, CDR2 SNEGSKA (reference sequence). The chain's CDR3 is CSASSLGQGFANTGELFF. In nucleotides, the CDR3 is TGCAGTGCTAGTAGCCTGGGACAGGGGTTCGCGAACACCGGGGAGCTGTTTTTT.

This clone was counted once. At one end the junction does not follow the germline gene, possibly because of a read error. This chain uses TRBV7-9 with TRBJ2-5, with D perhaps matching TRBD1 (6 bases). Germline CDR1 is SEHNR and CDR2 is FQNEAQ (reference sequence). CDR3 length: 14 residues. The CDR3 nucleotides are TGTGCCAGCAGCTTAGGGGACACCCAAGGGACCCAGTACTTC. This gives the protein CASSLGDTQGTQYF.

V is TRBV24-1 and J is TRBJ1-4, with TRBD1 identical over 9 bases. Germline V gives CDR1 KGHDR, CDR2 SFDVKD. The ends lost 7 bases at V and 6 bases at J; junction bases unmatched: 8. This CDR3 comprises 15 residues. CDR3: CATSFRRDRDEKLFF. The CDR3 DNA is TGTGCCACCAGCTTCCGCCGGGACAGGGATGAAAAACTGTTTTTT.

The chain recombines TRBV28 with TRBJ1-2, with TRBD1 identical over 8 bases. V shed 8 bases, J shed 4 bases, and the junction held 3 bases outside the gene matches. CDR1 MDHEN and CDR2 SYDVKM come from the germline V gene. The CDR3 totals 12 residues. As DNA, the CDR3 is TGTGCCAGCCAGGGGGCAGGCTATGGCTACACCTTC. It encodes CASQGAGYGYTF.

This clone is a singleton in its sample. The chain joins TRBV6-5 to TRBJ1-1, with TRBD1 as a possible D gene (5 bases). Germline CDR1 and CDR2: MNHEY and SVGAGI. The V gene lost 5 bases and the J gene lost 3 bases, with 13 bases spanning the gap. The CDR3 spans 14 residues. The DNA of the CDR3 is TGTGCCAGCAGTCCCTCGGGGGTGTACACTGAAGCTTTCTTT. This sequence encodes CASSPSGVYTEAFF.

This rearrangement joins TRBV5-4 to TRBJ2-3; TRBD2 matches at 9 bases. With V trimmed by 4 bases and J by 2 bases, 8 bases remained unmatched. Germline CDR1 reads SGHNT; CDR2 reads YYREEE (reference sequence). The CDR3 loop spans 16 amino acids. DNA of the CDR3: TGTGCCAGCAGCCTTGGGGGCGGGGGGGCCACAGATACGCAGTATTTT. Protein: CASSLGGGGATDTQYF.

The chain joins TRBV3-1 (or the pseudogene TRBV3-2) to TRBJ1-2, with TRBD1 matching over 8 bases. This CDR3 comprises 14 residues. Germline lookup yields CDR1 LGHDT and CDR2 YNNKEL (reference sequence). J gave up 4 bases and V 5 bases, and 6 bases lay outside the gene matches. As DNA, the CDR3 is TGTGCCAGCAGCTACGGACAGGGCCTCTATGGCTACACCTTC. It encodes CASSYGQGLYGYTF.

The chain joins TRBV7-8 to TRBJ1-1, with 9 bases aligning to TRBD1. The CDR3 runs 17 residues. V shed 3 bases, J shed 1 base, and the junction held 9 bases outside the gene matches. Germline assignment: CDR1 SGHVS and CDR2 FQNEAQ. For the CDR3, the DNA is TGTGCCAGCAGCTTTATGGGACAGGGAAGGGGGAACACTGAAGCTTTCTTT. Residues: CASSFMGQGRGNTEAFF.

The genes are TRBV7-8 and TRBJ2-7; TRBD1 aligns across 9 bases. The CDR3 runs 13 residues. Looked up from germline, CDR1 is SGHVS and CDR2 is FQNEAQ. After removal of 4 bases from V and 7 bases from J, the junction contained 5 bases not matched to a gene. The chain's CDR3 is CASSSTGGGEQYF. CDR3 coding DNA: TGTGCCAGCAGCTCGACAGGGGGAGGAGAGCAGTACTTC.

Points on this clone: Other DNA sequences in this sample translate to the same CDR3. This chain uses TRBV5-1 with TRBJ1-5; a possible D gene is TRBD1 (5 bases). The CDR3 spans 14 residues. In germline, CDR1 is SGHRS, CDR2 YFSETQ. Deletions cut 4 bases from V and 6 bases from J, with 14 bases between. CDR3 sequence: CASSPGTGAQPQHF. CDR3 bases: TGCGCCAGCAGCCCGGGCACAGGAGCTCAGCCCCAGCATTTT. Full variable domain (rest looked up from reference TRBV5-1 and TRBJ1-5): KAGVTQTPRYLIKTRGQQVTLSCSPISGHRSVSWYQQTPGQGLQFLFEYFSETQRNKGNFPGRFSGRQFSNSRSEMNVSTLELGDSALYLCASSPGTGAQPQHFGDGTRLSIL.

CDR3 nucleotides: TGTGCCAGCAGCTTAGATCCTGGCGGAGGGGGCGGCACCGGGGAGCTGTTTTTT. Translating gives CASSLDPGGGGGTGELFF. V usage is TRBV7-9 and J usage is TRBJ2-2, with D possibly matching TRBD1 (7 bases). This CDR3 comprises 18 residues. V was pared by 1 base and J by 4 bases, with 19 bases between. The germline gives CDR1 SEHNR, CDR2 FQNEAQ (reference sequence).

CDR3 in amino acids: CASSLGRNSGANVLTF. CDR3 in DNA: TGTGCCAGCAGCTTAGGGAGGAACTCTGGGGCCAACGTCCTGACTTTC. The V and J genes are TRBV7-9 and TRBJ2-6; a possible D gene is TRBD2 (5 bases). Germline-derived CDR1 and CDR2 are SEHNR and FQNEAQ (reference sequence). V lost 1 base to trimming and J lost 0 bases, with 7 bases between them. The CDR3 length is 16 residues.

CDR3 DNA sequence: TGTGCCAGCAGCGCCAGACAGGGCGGGAACACTGAAGCTTTCTTT. Residues: CASSARQGGNTEAFF. V is TRBV9 and J is TRBJ1-1, with TRBD1 matching 7 bases. J gave up 1 base and V 3 bases, and 6 bases lay outside the gene matches. Germline V gene lookup returns CDR1 SGDLS and CDR2 YYNGEE. The CDR3 spans 15 residues.

This clone was seen only a few times. J is TRBJ1-2 and V is TRBV19; 7 bases are a match to TRBD1. The germline V gene encodes CDR1 LNHDA and CDR2 SQIVND (reference sequence). The CDR3 runs to 13 residues. The V gene end was trimmed by 6 bases and the J gene end by 8 bases; junction bases not matched to a gene: 9. The CDR3 loop reads CASSPGTAYGYTF. The CDR3 DNA sequence: TGTGCCAGTAGCCCCGGGACAGCCTACGGCTACACCTTC. The variable domain in full, completed from reference TRBV19 and TRBJ1-2, reads DGGITQSPKYLFRKEGQNVTLSCEQNLNHDAMYWYRQDPGQGLRLIYYSQIVNDFQKGDIAEGYSVSREKKESFPLTVTSAQKNPTAFYLCASSPGTAYGYTFGSGTRLTVV.

The chain has TRBV12-3 or TRBV12-4 and TRBJ1-1, with 7 bases matching TRBD1. Trimming took 4 bases from V and 3 from J; bases not matched to a gene: 2. There are 13 residues in the CDR3. The CDR3 reads CASSWDRDTEAFF. The DNA of the CDR3 is TGTGCCAGCAGTTGGGACAGAGACACTGAAGCTTTCTTT.

This clone was seen just once. The chain recombines TRBV24-1 with TRBJ2-1; 7 bases line up with TRBD1. Germline values: CDR1 KGHDR, CDR2 SFDVKD. The CDR3 sequence is 15 residues long. With 4 bases clipped from V and 4 bases from J, the junction kept 6 bases outside the gene matches. The CDR3 here is CATSETGSTYNEQFF. The CDR3 coding sequence is TGTGCCACCAGTGAGACAGGGAGCACGTACAATGAGCAGTTCTTC.

V and J are TRBV12-2 and TRBJ1-3; the DNA was not compared with TRBD1, the D call given in the table. TRBV12-2 is shown as a pseudogene. This CDR3 is 21 amino acids long. The CDR3: CASRLRAGGTGITPQRNTIYF. The CDR3, as DNA: TGTGCAAGTCGCTTACGCGCCGGGGGGACAGGGATCACGCCCCAACGAAACACCATATATTTT.

The chain is built from TRBV25-1 and TRBJ2-4; D is perhaps TRBD1 (6 bases). Per the germline V gene, CDR1 is MGHDK and CDR2 is SYGVNS. This CDR3 spans 14 amino acids. V dropped 2 bases and J dropped 5 bases, with 10 bases sitting between them. CDR3 in DNA: TGTGCCAGCAGTGAAACAGGGCGGGAAAACATTCAGTACTTC. Translated: CASSETGRENIQYF.

The chain uses TRBV7-3 and TRBJ2-2; 8 bases match TRBD1. The V and J ends lost 6 bases and 5 bases, in that order; junction bases with no gene match: 5. Germline V gene data show CDR1 as SGHTA and CDR2 as FQGTGA. This CDR3 is built from 14 residues. In DNA form, the CDR3 reads TGTGCCAGCAGACAAGACAGGGGAACCGGGGAGCTGTTTTTT. This gives the protein CASRQDRGTGELFF.

The chain is built from TRBV19 and TRBJ2-1; TRBD2 matches at 9 bases. V was clipped by 6 bases and J by 6 bases; unmatched bases: 12. Per the germline V gene, CDR1 is LNHDA and CDR2 is SQIVND (reference sequence). The CDR3 spans 16 residues. The CDR3 reads CASSPRGSGGVNEQFF. The CDR3 region has the DNA TGTGCCAGTAGCCCCAGGGGTAGCGGGGGAGTCAATGAGCAGTTCTTC.

The rearrangement joins TRBV14 to TRBJ1-1, with TRBD1 matching over 9 bases. After removal of 4 bases from V and 2 bases from J, the junction contained 8 bases not matched to a gene. CDR3 length: 16 residues. Germline CDR1 reads SGHDN; CDR2 reads FVKESK. CDR3 protein: CASSPRDRVPNTEAFF. CDR3 bases: TGTGCCAGCAGCCCCCGGGACAGGGTCCCCAACACTGAAGCTTTCTTT. Full variable domain (rest looked up from reference TRBV14 and TRBJ1-1): EAGVTQFPSHSVIEKGQTVTLRCDPISGHDNLYWYRRVMGKEIKFLLHFVKESKQDESGMPNNRFLAERTGGTYSTLKVQPAELEDSGVYFCASSPRDRVPNTEAFFGQGTRLTVV.